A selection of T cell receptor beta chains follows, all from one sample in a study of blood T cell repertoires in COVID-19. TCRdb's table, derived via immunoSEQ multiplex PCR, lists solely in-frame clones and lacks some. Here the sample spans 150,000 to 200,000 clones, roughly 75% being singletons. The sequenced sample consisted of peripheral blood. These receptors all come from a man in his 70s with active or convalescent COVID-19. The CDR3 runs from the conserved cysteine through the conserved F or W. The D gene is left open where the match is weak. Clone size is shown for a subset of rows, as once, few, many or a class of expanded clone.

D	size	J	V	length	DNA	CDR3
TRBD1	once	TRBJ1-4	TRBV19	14	TGTGCCAGTAGTATTGGGACAGATAATGAAAAACTGTTTTTT	CASSIGTDNEKLFF
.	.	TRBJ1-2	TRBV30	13	TGTGCCGGGTCTATGGGCAGTTACTATGGCTACACCTTC	CAGSMGSYYGYTF
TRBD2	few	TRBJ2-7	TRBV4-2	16	TGTGCCAGCAGCCCGAGTACGGGACTAGCGGACTACGAGCAGTACTTC	CASSPSTGLADYEQYF
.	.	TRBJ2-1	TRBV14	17	TGTGCCAGCAGCCGCCTAAGATGGGGGCAAGGGGATGATGAGCAGTTCTTC	CASSRLRWGQGDDEQFF
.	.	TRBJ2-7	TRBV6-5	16	TGTGCCAGCAGTTACTCTCTAGGGGGAGGGTTTTACGAGCAGTACTTC	CASSYSLGGGFYEQYF
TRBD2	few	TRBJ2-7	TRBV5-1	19	TGCGCCAGCAGCGCGCCCGGGACTAGCGGGAGGGCTTACCGCTACGAGCAGTACTTC	CASSAPGTSGRAYRYEQYF
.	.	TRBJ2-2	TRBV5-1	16	TGCGCCAGCAGCTTTTCAGCGGTAACGAACACCGGGGAGCTGTTTTTT	CASSFSAVTNTGELFF
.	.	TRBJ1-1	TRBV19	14	TGTGCCAGTGGGACAAACACCTTGAACACTGAAGCTTTCTTT	CASGTNTLNTEAFF
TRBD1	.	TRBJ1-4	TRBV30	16	TGTGCCTGGACCCTACAGGGGGCGCAGGGTAATGAAAAACTGTTTTTT	CAWTLQGAQGNEKLFF
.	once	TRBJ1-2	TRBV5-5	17	TGTGCCAGCAGCCCGCGCCCCGGTAGGGGTGATCACTATGGCTACACCTTC	CASSPRPGRGDHYGYTF
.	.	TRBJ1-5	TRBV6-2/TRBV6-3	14	TGTGCCAGCAGTTACTCGGGGGGGCTTCAGCCCCAGCATTTT	CASSYSGGLQPQHF
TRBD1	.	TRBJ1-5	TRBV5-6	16	TGTGCCAGCAGCCACACTGGACAGGGGGCCAATCAGCCCCAGCATTTT	CASSHTGQGANQPQHF
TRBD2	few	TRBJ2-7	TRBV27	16	TGTGCCAGCAGTTTCCGATCCGGGAGGGCCTTGGGCGAGCAGTACTTC	CASSFRSGRALGEQYF
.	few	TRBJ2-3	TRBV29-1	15	TGCAGCGTTGGCAGGGGTGGGATGGGCACAGATACGCAGTATTTT	CSVGRGGMGTDTQYF
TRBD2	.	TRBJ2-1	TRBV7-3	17	TGTGCCAGCAGCTTATCGCCTCTAGCGGGAGGACCCAATGAGCAGTTCTTC	CASSLSPLAGGPNEQFF
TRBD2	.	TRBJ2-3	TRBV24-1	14	TGTGCCACCAGTGAAGGGACTAGCCCAGATACGCAGTATTTT	CATSEGTSPDTQYF
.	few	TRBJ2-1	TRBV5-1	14	TGCGCCAGCAGCGTTCGACTAGGAGGATATGAGCAGTTCTTC	CASSVRLGGYEQFF
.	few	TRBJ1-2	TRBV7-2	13	TGTGCCAGCAGCTTAGAGGAGATACTGGGCTACACCTTC	CASSLEEILGYTF
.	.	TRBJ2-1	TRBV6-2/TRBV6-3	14	TGTGCCAGCAGTTACAATATGGACTACCAGGAGCAGTTCTTC	CASSYNMDYQEQFF
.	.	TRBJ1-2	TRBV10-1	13	TGCGCCAGCAGTGCCAGGGGATCCTATGGCTACACCTTC	CASSARGSYGYTF
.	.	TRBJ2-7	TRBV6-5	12	TGTGCCAGCGGCCCCTTTGAGGAAAGGCAGTACTTC	CASGPFEERQYF
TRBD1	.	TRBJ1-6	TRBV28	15	TGTGCCAGCAGGCCGGGACAGGGGGCAAATTCACCCCTCCACTTT	CASRPGQGANSPLHF
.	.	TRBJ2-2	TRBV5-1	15	TGCGCCAGCAAGGCTGGGGGGGCGAGGACCGGGGAGCTGTTTTTT	CASKAGGARTGELFF
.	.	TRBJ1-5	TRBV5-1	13	TGCGCCAGCAGCGACTCCCCGAATCAGCCCCAGCATTTT	CASSDSPNQPQHF
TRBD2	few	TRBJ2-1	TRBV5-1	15	TGCGCCAGCAGCTTGGCCGGACTAGCTGCGAATGAGCAGTTCTTC	CASSLAGLAANEQFF
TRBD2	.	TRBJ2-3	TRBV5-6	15	TGTGCCAGCAGCTTAACTAGCGGGGGGAGAGATACGCAGTATTTT	CASSLTSGGRDTQYF
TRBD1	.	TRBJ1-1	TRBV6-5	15	TGTGCCAGCACCTCAGGGGGCGCCGGGGACACTGAAGCTTTCTTT	CASTSGGAGDTEAFF
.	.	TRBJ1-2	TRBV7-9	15	TGTGCCAGCAGCAAGGGGTCTACCGCTAACTATGGCTACACCTTC	CASSKGSTANYGYTF
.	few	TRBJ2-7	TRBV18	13	TGTGCCAGCTCACCGCCCGCCGGCTACGAGCAGTACTTC	CASSPPAGYEQYF
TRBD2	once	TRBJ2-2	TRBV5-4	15	TGTGCCAGCAGCTTGACGGGAGGGCACACCGGGGAGCTGTTTTTT	CASSLTGGHTGELFF
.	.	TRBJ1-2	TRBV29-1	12	TGCAGCGTTGCTGGGGAGAACTATGGCTACACCTTC	CSVAGENYGYTF
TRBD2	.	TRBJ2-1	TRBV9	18	TGTGCCAGCAGCGTAGGGACTAGCGGGGGGAGGTCCTACAATGAGCAGTTCTTC	CASSVGTSGGRSYNEQFF